Here is one T cell receptor (beta chain) with its context. The sample originates from a study of blood T cell repertoires in COVID-19. Looking at the study overall: Acute-phase and convalescent COVID-19 samples originated in the United States, Italy and Spain.

CDR1 is MNHNS, CDR2 SASEGT, per germline. Between the trimmed V and J ends, which lost 0 bases and 5 bases, there was a span of 10 bases. The CDR3 sequence is 14 residues long. Here immunoSEQ multiplex PCR was the method, and the copy in TCRdb shows in-frame clones only, minus some. The sample holds 150,000 to 200,000 clones, about 86% seen once. Sequencing used peripheral blood. The rearrangement links TRBV6-1 to TRBJ2-5; TRBD2 is a possible D gene (7 bases). The TCR sequence derives from a woman between 65 and 79 years old with COVID-19, enrolled during active disease. The CDR3 sequence is CASSEAGGPETQYF. For the CDR3, the DNA is TGTGCCAGCAGTGAAGCGGGGGGGCCCGAGACCCAGTACTTC.